Shown below are 3 T cell receptor beta chains from a single sample sequenced in a study of regulatory T cells in long-lasting Graves disease. To make TCR beta libraries, researchers used iRepertoire HTBI primers and Arm-PCR of CDR3 regions. TCRdb redid the calling of the multiplex PCR reads with MiXCR, one entry per CDR3 protein. The sample contains about 450,000 distinct CDR3 sequences, 12% to 15% of which appear only once. Time point described: newly diagnosed GD, antithyroid drugs for less than 3 months. From RNA extracted from PBMCs, the TCR library was made. These data were likewise used in another study, on T cells in Graves' hyperthyroidism and ophthalmopathy.

Material: peripheral blood mononuclear cells (PBMCs), obtained at new diagnosis, from a patient treated with antithyroid drugs. These receptors were taken from a woman aged 50 to 60 with Graves disease.

J is TRBJ2-1 and V is TRBV20-1, with D perhaps assigned TRBD1 or TRBD2 (5 bases each). Germline CDR1 reads DFQATT; CDR2 reads SNEGSKA (reference sequence). V was trimmed by 5 bases and J by 11 bases, leaving 13 bases between them. The CDR3 contains 11 residues. The CDR3 sequence is CSALLWGKQFF. CDR3 nucleotides: TGCAGTGCTCTATTATGGGGGAAGCAGTTCTTC.

This clonotype was counted a few times. The chain is built from TRBV25-1 and TRBJ2-7; D unresolved. Germline V gene lookup returns CDR1 MGHDK and CDR2 SYGVNS. The CDR3 covers 14 residues. Trimming took off 3 bases at V and 2 bases at J, with 11 bases between the two ends. CDR3 DNA sequence: TGTGCCAGCAGTGATTCCACTGGCCCCTACGAGCAGTACTTC. This encodes CASSDSTGPYEQYF.

This chain uses TRBV10-3 with TRBJ2-5; 8 bases map to TRBD1. The junction had 6 bases not matched to a gene; V was cut back by 6 bases and J by 3 bases. Germline V gives CDR1 ENHRY, CDR2 SYGVKD. The CDR3 extends over 14 amino acids. The CDR3 here is CAISGQGGEETQYF. DNA of the CDR3: TGTGCCATCAGCGGACAGGGCGGAGAAGAGACCCAGTACTTC.